This T cell receptor (beta chain) was sequenced during a study of blood T cell repertoires in COVID-19. Source study methods: Nucleated cell number was recorded as an estimate derived from reference gene primer amplification. TCRdb's table, derived via immunoSEQ multiplex PCR, lists solely in-frame clones and lacks some. V and J calls and clone size are given by that table; D and trimming were obtained from the DNA. Seen here are over 250,000 clones, 88% observed once, and the top ten hold 0.99%. The CDR3 has 18 residues. Germline CDR1 reads LGHNA; CDR2 reads YNFKEQ. V trimming: 0 bases; J trimming: 5 bases; junction bases outside the gene matches: 11.

The chain uses TRBV4-2 and TRBJ2-1; 9 bases map to TRBD2. The sequenced material came from peripheral blood. This receptor was identified in a woman in her thirties or forties who had recovered from COVID-19. CDR3 sequence: CASSQEPGGGRADNEQFF. The CDR3 DNA is TGTGCCAGCAGCCAAGAGCCTGGAGGCGGGAGGGCTGACAATGAGCAGTTCTTC.